This T cell receptor beta chain comes out of a study of shared clonotypes between healthy human individuals (dated by TCRdb to about 2020). At the level of the whole study: Two women and a few men aged 18 to 49 years were included in the cohort. For each donor, three plates each were used for CD4 naive and CD4 memory, two plates were used for CD8 naive, and one plate was used for CD8 memory. The study deeply sequenced blood TCR repertoires of about five healthy adults to estimate repertoire size and the extent of clonotype sharing between individuals. To increase sequencing depth and limit assay-specific biases, different laboratories used diverse techniques to prepare libraries and sequence TCR repertoires. Leukapheresis yielded between about 0.9 and 8.9 billion PBMCs per donor. Overall results and qualifications from the work: The genetic and exposure-history diversity represented was limited by the small number of donors. Approximately 4.8% of naive CD4, more than 3% of naive CD8, approximately 2.2% of memory CD4, and roughly 0.4% of memory CD8 clonotypes were shared across several donors. Only blood was sampled, and tissue TCR repertoires likely differ from those in blood. Based on pairwise subsampling, the degree of clonotype sharing among donors was expected to be affected by sequencing depth. Incomplete sequencing was indicated by rarefaction of sorted-subset datasets, despite the large sequencing depth. Compared with non-shared clonotypes, clonotypes shared by all four sorted-subset donors had higher generation probabilities. Larger estimated clonotype richness was generally found for naive subsets than for memory subsets.

As to this clone: Its antigen is still unknown. Base qualities were left out, and no much larger clone turns up one base away.

For the CD8 naive samples, CD45RO-negative cells were positively selected for CCR7, yielding a CD45RA+CCR7+ population from which TemRA cells were excluded. Healthy HIV-negative adults with no recently reported acute infections or vaccinations were included as donors. Every donor was a Caucasian adult residing in Nashville, Tennessee, USA. After blood collection by leukapheresis, PBMCs were isolated using Ficoll-Histopaque density gradient centrifugation and then cryopreserved in the vapor phase of liquid nitrogen. Analytical flow cytometry was used to check the purity and quantity of each magnetically sorted T cell population. Genomic DNA was isolated from each sorted fraction and quantified by UV absorbance on a Nanodrop 2000c. Using the deep immunoSEQ assay, multiplex PCR amplified TCR CDR3 regions from genomic DNA. For each cell subset, the extracted genomic DNA was distributed evenly across all wells of several immunoSEQ 96-well plates, and each plate served as one replicate. For sorted subsets, 200 to 250 ng of genomic DNA, equivalent to around 29,000 T cell genomes, went into each replicate PCR. Purified libraries were measured with a Qubit 3.0 fluorometer, size-checked on a Bioanalyzer 2100, and measured again with the KAPA Library Quantification kit. Each immunoSEQ 96-well plate was sequenced on its own single-read 150-cycle Illumina NextSeq 550 flow cell. The source study handled its data this way. Because the immunoSEQ output included only junctional sequences and no quality scores, the filtering could not be the same as the filtering used for full-length reads. Sequences were annotated with PyIR, a Python wrapper for IgBLAST v1.9, using IMGT germline references to assign V/J genes and CDR3. Reads were removed for weak V/J assignments (E-value above 1e-6), missing CDR3, stop codons, out-of-frame junctions, or ambiguous translated residues. V3J clonotypes were defined by identical inferred V gene, J gene, and CDR3 amino acid sequence. Percentage overlap between repertoires was calculated by dividing the number of shared unique clonotypes by the size of the smaller repertoire. Three approaches were used to assess repertoire richness: RTK rarefaction, the Chao1 estimator, and Recon v2.1 estimates of unobserved clonotypes. For all TCRbeta clonotypes obtained by the gDNA method from a handful of donors, generation probabilities were computed with OLGA. TCRdb limited this immuneACCESS table to in-frame rearrangements with V and J called. A share of clones is missing; checked studies link under half to unresolved V genes, and the rest is unexplained. D and trimming come from the DNA, and the V and J calls and clone size come from that table. The sample contains 550,000 to 750,000 clones, around 90% of them found a single time. The top ten clonotypes cover 24% of the sample.

The germline V gene encodes CDR1 MDHEN and CDR2 SYDVKM. The CDR3 covers 17 residues, taking in both the cysteine and the phenylalanine. Kept here is only the CDR3 DNA, which spans 51 bases and is read in frame from base 1. Trimming costs V 6 bases and J 0 bases, and their ends lie 18 bases apart. Input material: naive CD8+ T cells sorted from blood. The cell subset or site label corresponds to: CD45RA+CCR7+. The TCR comes from a man aged 30 to 45 in good health. Recombination joined TRBV28 with TRBJ1-5, with TRBD1 tentatively as D gene (6 bases match). The nucleotides are TGTGCCAGCAGCGCACCACGGGACAAGAATAGCAATCAGCCCCAGCATTTT. It specifies CASSAPRDKNSNQPQHF.